This passage covers 9 T cell receptor beta chains from one sample sequenced in a study of early T cells in non-severe SARS-CoV-2 infection. Using its own MiXCR run on the 5' RACE reads, TCRdb lists one record per CDR3 protein. The sample consists of 25,000 to 30,000 distinct CDR3 sequences, roughly 6% of them appearing once. Sample: whole blood. Receptors were obtained from an adult who was a healthcare worker with PCR-confirmed SARS-CoV-2 infection or an uninfected control (not recorded which).

This clonotype was found a few times. The gene calls are TRBV7-2 and TRBJ2-2; D perhaps matches TRBD1 (6 bases). The V end lost 0 bases, the J end lost 5 bases, and 10 bases lay between the germline ends. CDR3 size: 15 residues. Germline CDR1 reads SGHTA; CDR2 reads FQGNSA. For the CDR3, the DNA is TGTGCCAGCAGCTTAGCAGGGGGAAGGACCGGGGAGCTGTTTTTT. Protein product: CASSLAGGRTGELFF.

This clonotype was seen at least ten times. The gene calls are TRBV4-3 and TRBJ1-6; D perhaps matches TRBD1 (5 bases). The CDR3 contains 17 residues. V was pared by 0 bases and J by 6 bases, with 15 bases between. Germline CDR1 and CDR2: LGHNA and YSLEER. CDR3 loop: CASSQDVPGMGNSPLHF. CDR3 coding DNA: TGCGCCAGCAGCCAAGATGTTCCAGGGATGGGTAATTCACCCCTCCACTTT.

In its sample, this clonotype was seen many times. This chain uses TRBV2 with TRBJ1-1, with D perhaps matching TRBD1 (6 bases). V gave up 7 bases and J gave up 11 bases, with 14 bases separating them. Germline V lookup: CDR1 SNHLY, CDR2 FYNNEI. This CDR3 has 11 residues. In DNA, the CDR3 is TGTGCCAGCATGAGAGGGGGAGTTGCTTTCTTT. Translated: CASMRGGVAFF.

This clonotype was counted ten times or more. This chain connects TRBV4-2 to TRBJ1-5; the D gene is possibly TRBD1 (5 bases). The V gene lost 0 bases and the J gene lost 3 bases, with 9 bases spanning the gap. This CDR3 has 15 residues. Germline V gene sequence: CDR1 LGHNA, CDR2 YNFKEQ. The CDR3 sequence is CASSQDAGVNQPQHF. CDR3 nucleotide sequence: TGTGCCAGCAGCCAAGATGCGGGGGTCAATCAGCCCCAGCATTTT.

This clonotype was counted ten times or more. The J gene is TRBJ1-1, the V gene TRBV28; D ambiguous. Deletions cut 8 bases from V and 1 base from J, with 14 bases between. The CDR3 is 14 residues long. Germline V gene data show CDR1 as MDHEN and CDR2 as SYDVKM. This CDR3 is CASVRRNPNTEAFF. For the CDR3, the DNA is TGTGCCAGCGTTCGCAGGAATCCGAACACTGAAGCTTTCTTT.

This clonotype was observed at least ten times. The chain uses TRBV12-3 or TRBV12-4 and TRBJ2-7; TRBD1 matches 8 bases. Trimming at V came to 2 bases and at J to 7 bases, leaving 4 bases not matched to a gene. This CDR3 is 13 amino acids long. CDR3 DNA sequence: TGTGCCAGCAGTTTAAACAGGGGGTGGGAGCAGTACTTC. This translates into CASSLNRGWEQYF.

Ten or more counts support this clonotype. CDR3 residues: CASSLEGLARHTDTQYF. CDR3 nucleotides: TGCGCCAGCAGCTTGGAGGGCTTAGCTAGACACACAGATACGCAGTATTTT. The chain links TRBV5-1 to TRBJ2-3, with no clear D. Germline V lookup: CDR1 SGHRS, CDR2 YFSETQ. The CDR3 covers 17 residues. The V end was cut by 0 bases, the J end by 2 bases, with 16 bases between.

This clonotype has at least ten counts. The V call is TRBV6-1, the J call TRBJ2-2; 8 nucleotides align to TRBD2. Trimming at V came to 7 bases and at J to 2 bases, leaving 6 bases not matched to a gene. The CDR3 spans 15 residues. Germline values: CDR1 MNHNS, CDR2 SASEGT. The CDR3 sequence is CASTKGLANTGELFF. The CDR3 coding sequence is TGTGCCAGCACTAAAGGACTAGCCAACACCGGGGAGCTGTTTTTT.

Sample share makes this clonotype medium-sized. The gene calls are TRBV27 and TRBJ2-1; D perhaps matches TRBD1 (5 bases). Germline CDR1 reads MNHEY; CDR2 reads SMNVEV (reference sequence). The CDR3 is 14 residues long. Deletions cut 7 bases from V and 5 bases from J, with 15 bases between. CDR3 sequence reads: CASKRRDPNNEQFF. The CDR3 nucleotides are TGTGCCAGCAAGCGCAGGGATCCCAACAATGAGCAGTTCTTC.